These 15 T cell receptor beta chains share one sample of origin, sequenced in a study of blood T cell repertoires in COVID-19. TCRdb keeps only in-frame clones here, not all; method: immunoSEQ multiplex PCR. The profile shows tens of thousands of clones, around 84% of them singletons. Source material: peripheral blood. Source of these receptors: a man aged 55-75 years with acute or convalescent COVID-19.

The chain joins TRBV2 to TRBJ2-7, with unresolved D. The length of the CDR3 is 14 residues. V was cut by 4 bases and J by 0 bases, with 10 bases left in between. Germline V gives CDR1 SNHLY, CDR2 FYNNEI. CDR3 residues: CASSVAAFSYEQYF. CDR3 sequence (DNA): TGTGCCAGCAGTGTCGCGGCGTTCTCCTACGAGCAGTACTTC.

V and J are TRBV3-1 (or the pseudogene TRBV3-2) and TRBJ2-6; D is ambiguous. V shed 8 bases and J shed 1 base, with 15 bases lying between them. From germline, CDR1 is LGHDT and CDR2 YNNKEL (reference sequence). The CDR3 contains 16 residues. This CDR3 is CASESGSFSGANVLTF. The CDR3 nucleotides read TGTGCCAGCGAATCAGGCTCATTTTCTGGGGCCAACGTCCTGACTTTC.

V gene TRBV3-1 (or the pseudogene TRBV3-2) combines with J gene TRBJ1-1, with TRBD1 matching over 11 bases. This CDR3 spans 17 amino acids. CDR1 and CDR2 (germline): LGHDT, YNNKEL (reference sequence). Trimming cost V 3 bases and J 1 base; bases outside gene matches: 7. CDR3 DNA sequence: TGTGCCAGCAGCCAGGGGGACAGGGGGACCTCGAACACTGAAGCTTTCTTT. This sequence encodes CASSQGDRGTSNTEAFF.

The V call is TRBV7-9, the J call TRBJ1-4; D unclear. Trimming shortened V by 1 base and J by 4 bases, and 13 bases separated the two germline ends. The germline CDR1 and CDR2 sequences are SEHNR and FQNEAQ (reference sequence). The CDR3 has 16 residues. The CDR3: CASSLGGGQINEKLFF. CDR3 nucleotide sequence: TGTGCCAGCAGCTTAGGAGGAGGTCAGATTAATGAAAAACTGTTTTTT.

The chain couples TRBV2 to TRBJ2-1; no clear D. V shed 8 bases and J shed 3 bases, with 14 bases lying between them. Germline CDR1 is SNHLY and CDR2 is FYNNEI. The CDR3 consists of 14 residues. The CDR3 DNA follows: TGTGCCAGCCGACGGAGCTTGGGCTACAATGAGCAGTTCTTC. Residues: CASRRSLGYNEQFF.

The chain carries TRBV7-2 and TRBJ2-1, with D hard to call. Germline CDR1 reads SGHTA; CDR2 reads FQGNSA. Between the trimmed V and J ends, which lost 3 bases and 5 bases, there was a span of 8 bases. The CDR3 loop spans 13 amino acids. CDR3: CASSFTRDNEQFF. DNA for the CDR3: TGTGCCAGCAGCTTTACTCGGGACAATGAGCAGTTCTTC.

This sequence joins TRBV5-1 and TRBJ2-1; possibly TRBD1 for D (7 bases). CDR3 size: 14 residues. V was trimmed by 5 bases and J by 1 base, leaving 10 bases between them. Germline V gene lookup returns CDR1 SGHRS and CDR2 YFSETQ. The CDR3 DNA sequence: TGCGCCAGCAGTTCAGGGGGGTCCTACAATGAGCAGTTCTTC. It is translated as CASSSGGSYNEQFF. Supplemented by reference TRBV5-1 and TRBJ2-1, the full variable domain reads KAGVTQTPRYLIKTRGQQVTLSCSPISGHRSVSWYQQTPGQGLQFLFEYFSETQRNKGNFPGRFSGRQFSNSRSEMNVSTLELGDSALYLCASSSGGSYNEQFFGPGTRLTVL.

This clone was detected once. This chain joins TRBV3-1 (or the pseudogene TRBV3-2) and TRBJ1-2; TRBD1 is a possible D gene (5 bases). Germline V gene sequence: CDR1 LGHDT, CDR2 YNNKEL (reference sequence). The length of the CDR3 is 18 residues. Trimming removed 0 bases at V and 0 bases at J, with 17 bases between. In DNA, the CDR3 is TGTGCCAGCAGCCAAGATAGGGGTGTGACCGTTCCTAACTATGGCTACACCTTC. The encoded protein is CASSQDRGVTVPNYGYTF.

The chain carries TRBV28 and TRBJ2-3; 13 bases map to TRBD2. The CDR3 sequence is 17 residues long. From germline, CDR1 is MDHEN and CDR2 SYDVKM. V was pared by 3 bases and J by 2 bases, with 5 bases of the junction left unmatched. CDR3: CASSFLTSGGATDTQYF. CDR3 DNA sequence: TGTGCCAGCAGTTTTTTAACTAGCGGGGGGGCCACAGATACGCAGTATTTT.

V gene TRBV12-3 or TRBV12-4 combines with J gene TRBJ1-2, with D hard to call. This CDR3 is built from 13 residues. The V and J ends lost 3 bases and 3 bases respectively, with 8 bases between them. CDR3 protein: CASSFGPDYGYTF. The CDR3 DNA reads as TGTGCCAGCAGTTTTGGGCCGGACTATGGCTACACCTTC.

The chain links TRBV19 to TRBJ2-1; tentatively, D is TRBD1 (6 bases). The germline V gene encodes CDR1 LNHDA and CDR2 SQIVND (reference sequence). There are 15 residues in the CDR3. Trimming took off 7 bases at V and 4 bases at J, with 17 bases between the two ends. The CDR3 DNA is TGTGCCAGTAAAAATACAGGGTCCCGTTACAATGAGCAGTTCTTC. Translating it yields CASKNTGSRYNEQFF.

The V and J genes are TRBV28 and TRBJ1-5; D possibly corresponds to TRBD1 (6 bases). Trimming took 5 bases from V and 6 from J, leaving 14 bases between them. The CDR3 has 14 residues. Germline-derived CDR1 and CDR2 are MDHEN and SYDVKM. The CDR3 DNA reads TGTGCCAGCAGTACACAGGGTTCAGCTCAGCCCCAGCATTTT. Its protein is CASSTQGSAQPQHF.

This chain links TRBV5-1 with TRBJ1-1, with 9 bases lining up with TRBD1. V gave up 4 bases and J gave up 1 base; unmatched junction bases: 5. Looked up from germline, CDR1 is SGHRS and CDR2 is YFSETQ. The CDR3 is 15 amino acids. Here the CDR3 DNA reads TGCGCCAGCAGCGCCGGACAGGGGACGAACACTGAAGCTTTCTTT. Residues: CASSAGQGTNTEAFF. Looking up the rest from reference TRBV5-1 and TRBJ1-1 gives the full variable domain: KAGVTQTPRYLIKTRGQQVTLSCSPISGHRSVSWYQQTPGQGLQFLFEYFSETQRNKGNFPGRFSGRQFSNSRSEMNVSTLELGDSALYLCASSAGQGTNTEAFFGQGTRLTVV.

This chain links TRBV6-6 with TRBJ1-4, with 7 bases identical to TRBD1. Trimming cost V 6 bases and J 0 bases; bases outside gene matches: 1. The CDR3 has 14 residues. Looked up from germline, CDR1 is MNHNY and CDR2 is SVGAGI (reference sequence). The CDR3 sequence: CASRQGATNEKLFF. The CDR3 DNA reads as TGTGCCAGCAGGCAGGGGGCAACTAATGAAAAACTGTTTTTT.

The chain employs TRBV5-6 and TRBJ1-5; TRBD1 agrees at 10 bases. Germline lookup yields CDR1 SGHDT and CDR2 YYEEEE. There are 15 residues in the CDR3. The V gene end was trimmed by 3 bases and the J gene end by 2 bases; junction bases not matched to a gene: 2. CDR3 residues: CASSSGTGGNQPQHF. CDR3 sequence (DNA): TGTGCCAGCAGCTCCGGGACAGGGGGCAATCAGCCCCAGCATTTT.